This entry lists 10 T cell receptor beta chains sequenced from one sample in a study of T cells after yellow fever vaccination. Using its own MiXCR run on the 5' RACE reads, TCRdb lists one record per CDR3 protein. The sample has 500,000 to 650,000 distinct CDR3 sequences, roughly a sixth seen once. The sequenced sample was PBMCs, obtained 5 days after the first yellow fever vaccination. The receptors derive from a man between 18 and 35 years old who received the YFV17D yellow fever vaccine.

This clonotype showed up just a few times. The rearrangement links TRBV9 to TRBJ1-2; D remains unclear. Germline V lookup: CDR1 SGDLS, CDR2 YYNGEE. V was trimmed by 4 bases and J by 10 bases, leaving 11 bases between them. The CDR3 loop spans 11 amino acids. The CDR3 loop is CASSLGSSYTF. The CDR3 DNA follows: TGTGCCAGCAGCCTCGGATCTTCCTACACCTTC. The whole variable domain, filled in from reference TRBV9 and TRBJ1-2, reads DSGVTQTPKHLITATGQRVTLRCSPRSGDLSVYWYQQSLDQGLQFLIQYYNGEERAKGNILERFSAQQFPDLHSELNLSSLELGDSALYFCASSLGSSYTFGSGTRLTVV.

This clonotype was observed many times. V usage is TRBV4-3 and J usage is TRBJ2-5; 9 bases fit TRBD1. The CDR3 is made up of 15 amino acids. The germline V gene has CDR1 LGHNA and CDR2 YSLEER. With V trimmed by 4 bases and J by 2 bases, 5 bases remained unmatched. This chain's CDR3 is CASSRGQGYQETQYF. The DNA of the CDR3 is TGCGCCAGCAGCCGGGGACAGGGTTATCAAGAGACCCAGTACTTC.

CDR3 bases: TGTGCTAGTGGTTTCCTACGACAAGCCATGAACACTGAAGCTTTCTTT. This translates into CASGFLRQAMNTEAFF. The chain has TRBV12-5 and TRBJ1-1, with unresolved D. CDR1 is LGHNT, CDR2 FRNRAP, per germline. CDR3 length: 16 amino acids. V shed 3 bases and J shed 0 bases, with 14 bases lying between them.

The chain carries TRBV29-1 and TRBJ1-4, with no clear D. This CDR3 spans 13 amino acids. Trimming pared 4 bases from V and 7 bases from J, leaving 13 bases between. Per the germline V gene, CDR1 is SQVTM and CDR2 is ANQGSEA. In DNA, the CDR3 is TGCAGCGTTGGCTATGGATCGGGTGAAAAACTGTTTTTT. Translated, it gives CSVGYGSGEKLFF.

This rearrangement joins TRBV7-3 to TRBJ1-2; D uncertain. CDR3 size: 14 residues. V lost 0 bases to trimming and J lost 0 bases, with 5 bases between them. Germline CDR1 is SGHTA and CDR2 is FQGTGA. The CDR3 here is CASSLTPANYGYTF. The CDR3 DNA sequence: TGTGCCAGCAGCTTAACCCCAGCTAACTATGGCTACACCTTC.

This rearrangement joins TRBV28 to TRBJ1-6; no definite D call. Germline V gene data show CDR1 as MDHEN and CDR2 as SYDVKM. V lost 2 bases and J lost 2, with 1 base in between. The CDR3 is 13 amino acids. The CDR3 DNA follows: TGTGCCAGCAGTTTAGCCTATAATTCACCCCTCCACTTT. Translating it yields CASSLAYNSPLHF. The full variable domain, with the rest looked up from reference TRBV28 and TRBJ1-6, is DVKVTQSSRYLVKRTGEKVFLECVQDMDHENMFWYRQDPGLGLRLIYFSYDVKMKEKGDIPEGYSVSREKKERFSLILESASTNQTSMYLCASSLAYNSPLHFGNGTRLTVT.

In this sample, this clonotype turned up a few times. The chain recombines TRBV3-1 with TRBJ2-1; 10 nucleotides agree with TRBD1. The J segment lost 12 bases and the V segment lost 5 bases, leaving 16 bases of the junction unmatched. CDR1 LGHDT and CDR2 YNNKEL come from the germline V gene (reference sequence). This CDR3 comprises 16 residues. CDR3 sequence: CASSEGGTGVSFWQFF. In nucleotides, the CDR3 is TGTGCCAGCAGCGAAGGCGGGACAGGGGTTTCATTCTGGCAGTTCTTC.

This clonotype was counted between two and nine times. The chain combines TRBV4-3 with TRBJ1-1; D is ambiguous. This CDR3 has 16 residues. V was cut by 1 base and J by 2 bases, with 14 bases left in between. The V gene's germline CDR1 is LGHNA and CDR2 YSLEER. The CDR3 DNA reads as TGCGCCAGCAGCCAAGTCCCCGCAGGAATAAACACTGAAGCTTTCTTT. It specifies CASSQVPAGINTEAFF.

This clonotype has only a few counts. The rearrangement uses TRBV4-2 and TRBJ2-1; 8 bases align to TRBD2. Germline V gives CDR1 LGHNA, CDR2 YNFKEQ. CDR3 length equals 15 residues. J was trimmed by 5 bases and V by 3 bases; bases with no gene match: 6. The DNA for the CDR3 is TGTGCCAGCAGCCACAGGCCGGGGGGGAACAATGAGCAGTTCTTC. Residues: CASSHRPGGNNEQFF.

This clonotype was counted only a few times. J is TRBJ2-3 and V is TRBV4-3; 9 bases match TRBD1. The germline CDR1 and CDR2 sequences are LGHNA and YSLEER. Trimming at V came to 2 bases and at J to 3 bases, leaving 3 bases not matched to a gene. CDR3 length equals 15 residues. The CDR3 protein is CASSQTGGWTDTQYF. In nucleotides, the CDR3 is TGCGCCAGCAGCCAAACAGGGGGCTGGACAGATACGCAGTATTTT.